This paragraph covers one T cell receptor (beta chain) sequence. Looked up from germline, CDR1 is MDHEN and CDR2 is SYDVKM. The V end lost 6 bases, the J end lost 2 bases, and 11 bases lay between the germline ends. The CDR3 length is 14 residues. The method was immunoSEQ multiplex PCR; TCRdb's version includes in-frame clones alone and lacks a portion of them. The profile covers about 120,000 clones, with more than 65% appearing a single time and 20% to 25% taken by the ten largest. The source of the sample is a study of shared clonotypes between healthy human individuals. The sample taken for sequencing was memory CD8+ T cells sorted from blood. Subset meaning: CD45RO+ cells pooled with CCR7-negative TemRA cells. The V call is TRBV28, the J call TRBJ1-5, with D perhaps matching TRBD1 (5 bases). The clonotype originates from a woman aged 25-40 years in good health. CDR3 amino acids: CASRAGLGNQPQHF. CDR3 nucleotide sequence: TGTGCCAGCAGGGCAGGGTTAGGCAATCAGCCCCAGCATTTT.